This T cell receptor beta chain comes out of a study of CD8+ T cells in alopecia areata. Whole-study context: At a dose of 5 to 10 mg twice daily, oral tofacitinib was given to treated patients.

General observations from the study: Across lesional scalp, and particularly alopecia totalis/universalis, clonality surpassed that of normal scalp.

Sequencing used cDNA as its template, made by extracting RNA and reverse transcribing it. Sequencing used immunoSEQ multiplex PCR; TCRdb keeps in-frame clones, though not all of them. This table has 150,000 or so clones, about 87% appearing once. The germline CDR1 and CDR2 sequences are MNHEY and SMNVEV (reference sequence). The J segment lost 0 bases and the V segment lost 3 bases, leaving 4 bases of the junction unmatched. This CDR3 is built from 15 residues. Notes on this clone: Its antigen is undetermined.

The source of this sequence is a human donor with alopecia areata. V is TRBV27 and J is TRBJ1-1; TRBD1 matches 7 bases. Sequenced material: CD8+ T cells sorted from blood, taken at week 0. The CDR3 DNA sequence: TGTGCCAGCAGTTTCGAGGGGGCGATGAACACTGAAGCTTTCTTT. Translated, it gives CASSFEGAMNTEAFF.